This T cell receptor (beta chain) was captured in a study of cytomegalovirus exposure and HLA in healthy donors. Study background: Ancestry clustering placed 81% of approximately 370 genotyped donors in the Caucasian-associated cluster.

PCR was performed using 60 Vbeta and 13 Jbeta primers. Per the study methods: Per a later analysis, the number of unique TCR beta chains was approximately 73 million, of which roughly 10 million were shared. Libraries were prepared by immunoSEQ multiplex PCR; TCRdb keeps only in-frame clonotypes and omits some of them. V and J calls plus clone size are reproduced from that table; the DNA served to infer D and trimming. The sample carries 110,000 or so clones, approximately 83% recorded once. CDR1 is MGHDK, CDR2 SYGVNS, per germline. V was trimmed by 1 base and J by 3 bases, leaving 16 bases between them. This CDR3 has 16 amino acids. Worth noting for this clone: Its matching antigen is unknown.

Study-level results: Further analysis was carried out later, and it showed several of the most significant clusters appearing linked to common viral pathogens. Follow-up analysis found HLA locus-dependent TCR association rates, highest for DRB1 and lowest for HLA-C.

The chain has TRBV25-1 and TRBJ2-7, with D possibly being TRBD1 (6 bases). Sample: PBMCs. The TCR was taken from a woman younger than 35 in good health and CMV-seronegative. As DNA, the CDR3 is TGTGCCAGCAGTGAATGCCCTCGGGACACTAACTACGAGCAGTACTTC. Protein: CASSECPRDTNYEQYF.